This T cell receptor (beta chain) was sequenced in a study of cytomegalovirus exposure and HLA in healthy donors. In the study overall: Unique TCRs numbering about 87 million, obtained from HLA-typed donors, made up an early data release. Study-wide points: Most CMV-associated TCR beta chains appeared HLA-restricted in a later analysis. V- and J-gene trimming in TCR beta was tied to a missense DCLRE1C variant by an analysis performed later. In a later analysis, DRB1 alleles had the most associated TCRs; HLA-C alleles the fewest.

This clone appeared a few times. Its cognate antigen is unknown. The PCR was carried out with 60 Vbeta primers and 13 Jbeta primers. The protocol was immunoSEQ multiplex PCR, while the TCRdb copy is restricted to in-frame clones and leaves out a portion. The sample yields about 160,000 clones, around 77% seen once. The material sequenced was PBMCs. The TCR sequence derives from a man under 40 in good health and CMV-seropositive.

CDR3 residues: CASSVHRGATDTQYF. CDR3 nucleotide sequence: TGTGCCAGTAGTGTCCACAGGGGTGCCACAGATACGCAGTATTTT. The rearrangement joins TRBV19 to TRBJ2-3; 7 bases are a match to TRBD1. The CDR3 spans 15 residues. V was clipped by 5 bases and J by 2 bases; unmatched bases: 7. CDR1 is LNHDA and CDR2 is SQIVND in the germline V gene (reference sequence). The whole variable domain, filled in from reference TRBV19 and TRBJ2-3, reads DGGITQSPKYLFRKEGQNVTLSCEQNLNHDAMYWYRQDPGQGLRLIYYSQIVNDFQKGDIAEGYSVSREKKESFPLTVTSAQKNPTAFYLCASSVHRGATDTQYFGPGTRLTVL.